This T cell receptor (beta chain) was identified during a study of cytomegalovirus exposure and HLA in healthy donors. Vbeta (60) and Jbeta (13) primers were used in the PCR. Assay used: immunoSEQ multiplex PCR; TCRdb lists only in-frame clones, some missing. The table shows 180,000 or so clones, with roughly 80% occurring only once. The CDR3 extends over 14 amino acids. The V gene end was trimmed by 1 base and the J gene end by 2 bases; junction bases not matched to a gene: 4. Germline V gives CDR1 SQVTM, CDR2 ANQGSEA. This sequence was found in a middle-aged woman in good health and CMV-seropositive. J is TRBJ2-7 and V is TRBV29-1, with 8 nucleotides matching TRBD2. Sequenced: PBMCs. This CDR3 is CSVEVAGPTYEQYF. As DNA, the CDR3 is TGCAGCGTTGAAGTAGCGGGACCTACCTACGAGCAGTACTTC.